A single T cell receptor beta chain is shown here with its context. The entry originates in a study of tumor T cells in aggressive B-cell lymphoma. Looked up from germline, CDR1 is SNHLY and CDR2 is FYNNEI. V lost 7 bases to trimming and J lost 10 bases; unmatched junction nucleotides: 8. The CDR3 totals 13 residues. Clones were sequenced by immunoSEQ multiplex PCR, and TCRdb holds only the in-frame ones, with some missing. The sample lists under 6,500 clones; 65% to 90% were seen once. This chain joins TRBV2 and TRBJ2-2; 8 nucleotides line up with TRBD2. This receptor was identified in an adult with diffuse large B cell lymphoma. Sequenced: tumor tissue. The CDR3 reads CASNELAVTELFF. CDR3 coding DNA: TGTGCCAGCAACGAACTAGCGGTTACGGAGCTGTTTTTT.